This entry lists 25 T cell receptor beta chains sequenced from one sample in a study of early T cells in non-severe SARS-CoV-2 infection. TCRdb passed the 5' RACE reads through MiXCR, listing each CDR3 protein once. The sample includes 85,000 to 100,000 distinct CDR3 sequences, approximately 11% seen only once; the top ten take approximately 5.4%. The sample was whole blood. The receptors stem from an adult who was a healthcare worker with PCR-confirmed SARS-CoV-2 infection or an uninfected control (not recorded which).

The V and J genes are TRBV6-1 and TRBJ2-7; D gene unclear. Germline V CDR1 and CDR2: MNHNS, SASEGT. V lost 1 base and J 2 bases, leaving 9 bases between the germline ends. This CDR3 spans 14 amino acids. CDR3 sequence reads: CASSEGGNPYEQYF. The CDR3 DNA follows: TGTGCCAGCAGTGAAGGCGGAAACCCCTACGAGCAGTACTTC.

This clonotype was found many times. The chain employs TRBV5-4 and TRBJ1-6; a weak D match, TRBD1 (5 bases). The CDR3 extends over 12 amino acids. CDR1 and CDR2 (germline): SGHNT, YYREEE (reference sequence). Trimming cost V 2 bases and J 9 bases, with 6 bases left between them. The CDR3 reads CASSFGGSPLHF. In nucleotides, the CDR3 is TGTGCCAGCAGCTTCGGGGGTTCACCCCTCCACTTT.

Written as DNA, the CDR3 is TGCGCCAGCAGTCAGCGGGTAACGAACACCGGGGAGCTGTTTTTT. It translates to CASSQRVTNTGELFF. This rearrangement joins TRBV5-1 to TRBJ2-2; possibly TRBD2 for D (6 bases). The length of the CDR3 is 15 residues. From germline, CDR1 is SGHRS and CDR2 YFSETQ. Trimming left V 5 bases short and J 0 bases short, with 11 bases between.

This clonotype was counted at least ten times. The chain joins TRBV7-2 to TRBJ2-7; 9 bases align to TRBD1. CDR3 length: 13 residues. Germline CDR1 is SGHTA and CDR2 is FQGNSA. V shed 5 bases and J 4 bases; nucleotides not matched to a gene: 3. The CDR3 spells CASSIDRGYEQYF. The CDR3, as DNA: TGTGCCAGCAGCATAGACAGGGGGTACGAGCAGTACTTC.

This sequence joins TRBV3-1 and TRBJ2-7; weak D call: TRBD1 (7 bases). V lost 2 bases and J 13 bases, leaving 15 bases between the germline ends. This CDR3 contains 12 residues. Germline-derived CDR1 and CDR2 are LGHDT and YNNKEL (reference sequence). The CDR3: CASSQQGGPLYF. The CDR3 DNA sequence: TGTGCCAGCAGCCAACAGGGGGGCCCTTTATACTTC.

This clonotype was counted a few times. This sequence joins TRBV5-1 and TRBJ2-1; D is unresolved. Germline V gives CDR1 SGHRS, CDR2 YFSETQ. The CDR3 sequence is 12 residues long. The ends were cut back, 0 bases at V and 8 bases at J, with 6 bases in the middle. Here the CDR3 reads CASSLVWHEQFF. The CDR3 DNA is TGCGCCAGCAGCTTGGTTTGGCATGAGCAGTTCTTC. Full variable domain (missing parts from reference TRBV5-1 and TRBJ2-1): KAGVTQTPRYLIKTRGQQVTLSCSPISGHRSVSWYQQTPGQGLQFLFEYFSETQRNKGNFPGRFSGRQFSNSRSEMNVSTLELGDSALYLCASSLVWHEQFFGPGTRLTVL.

The chain employs TRBV4-2 and TRBJ2-2; weak D call: TRBD2 (7 bases). V was clipped by 0 bases and J by 6 bases, with 14 bases between them. The CDR3 contains 16 residues. Germline V gene data show CDR1 as LGHNA and CDR2 as YNFKEQ. CDR3 amino acids: CASSQDPQGRAGELFF. DNA for the CDR3: TGTGCCAGCAGCCAAGATCCGCAGGGGAGGGCCGGGGAGCTGTTTTTT.

This clonotype was recorded a few times. The CDR3 protein is CASRGIAGGQETQYF. CDR3 DNA sequence: TGCGCCAGCAGAGGAATAGCGGGGGGCCAAGAGACCCAGTACTTC. The chain couples TRBV10-2 to TRBJ2-5; 10 nucleotides align to TRBD2. CDR1 and CDR2 (germline): WSHSY, SAAADI. The CDR3 is 15 amino acids. After removal of 6 bases from V and 1 base from J, the junction contained 5 bases not matched to a gene.

The chain has TRBV20-1 and TRBJ1-2; D unresolved. The CDR3 is 18 residues long. CDR1 is DFQATT, CDR2 SNEGSKA, per germline (reference sequence). The V and J ends lost 0 bases and 2 bases respectively, with 22 bases between them. The CDR3 here is CSARDLGQANTANYGYTF. The CDR3, as DNA: TGCAGTGCTAGAGATCTAGGCCAGGCTAATACCGCGAACTATGGCTACACCTTC.

J is TRBJ2-5 and V is TRBV7-2; 11 positions agree with TRBD1. Germline CDR1 SGHTA, CDR2 FQGNSA. The CDR3 sequence is 14 residues long. The junction had 3 bases not matched to a gene; V was cut back by 5 bases and J by 4 bases. CDR3 nucleotides: TGTGCCAGCAGCCTGGACAGGGGGCGAGAGACCCAGTACTTC. Translated, it gives CASSLDRGRETQYF. The full variable domain, completed using reference TRBV7-2 and TRBJ2-5, is GAGVSQSPSNKVTEKGKDVELRCDPISGHTALYWYRQSLGQGLEFLIYFQGNSAPDKSGLPSDRFSAERTGGSVSTLTIQRTQQEDSAVYLCASSLDRGRETQYFGPGTRLLVL.

This clonotype showed up many times. The chain has TRBV7-9 and TRBJ1-1; possible D gene TRBD1, 6 bases. The germline gives CDR1 SEHNR, CDR2 FQNEAQ (reference sequence). V lost 5 bases and J 3 bases, leaving 10 bases between the germline ends. This CDR3 is built from 13 residues. The CDR3 DNA reads TGTGCCAGCAGCCACGGACAGTACACTGAAGCTTTCTTT. Translation gives CASSHGQYTEAFF.

There are many counts of this clonotype. This chain joins TRBV18 and TRBJ1-2; D is perhaps TRBD1 (6 bases). The CDR3 has 16 residues. Germline CDR1 and CDR2: KGHSH and LQKENI. The germline V and J ends were trimmed by 6 bases and 0 bases, with 17 bases remaining between them. CDR3: CASSPRQEGANYGYTF. The CDR3 DNA sequence: TGTGCCAGCTCGCCTAGACAGGAAGGCGCTAACTATGGCTACACCTTC. Using reference TRBV18 and TRBJ1-2 for the parts outside the CDR3, the full variable domain is NAGVMQNPRHLVRRRGQEARLRCSPMKGHSHVYWYRQLPEEGLKFMVYLQKENIIDESGMPKERFSAEFPKEGPSILRIQQVVRGDSAAYFCASSPRQEGANYGYTFGSGTRLTVV.

This clonotype was observed at least ten times. The J gene is TRBJ1-1, the V gene TRBV7-6, with D possibly TRBD1 on 6 matching bases. V dropped 1 base and J dropped 0 bases, with 12 bases sitting between them. Germline V gene sequence: CDR1 SGHVS, CDR2 FNYEAQ. This CDR3 is 16 amino acids long. CDR3 sequence: CASSLDRDTLNTEAFF. CDR3 nucleotides: TGTGCCAGCAGCTTAGACCGGGACACCCTGAACACTGAAGCTTTCTTT.

This clonotype was counted ten times or more. The V gene is TRBV5-4, the J gene TRBJ1-6, with D possibly matching TRBD1 (6 bases). The CDR3 consists of 14 residues. Germline-derived CDR1 and CDR2 are SGHNT and YYREEE (reference sequence). V lost 4 bases and J lost 7, with 12 bases in between. The CDR3 DNA follows: TGTGCCAGCAGCACCCGGGACACAAATTCACCCCTCCACTTT. Protein sequence: CASSTRDTNSPLHF.

This clonotype appeared many times. The chain joins TRBV13 to TRBJ2-6; 9 positions match TRBD1. CDR3 length: 19 residues. CDR1 PRHDT and CDR2 FYEKMQ come from the germline V gene (reference sequence). The trim removed 0 bases at V and 4 bases at J, leaving 10 bases unmatched. The CDR3 region has the DNA TGTGCCAGCAGCTTAGGCCTACAGGGGGCGCGATCCGGGGCCAACGTCCTGACTTTC. Translating it yields CASSLGLQGARSGANVLTF.

The chain links TRBV2 to TRBJ1-5; D remains unclear. This CDR3 region has 13 residues. Germline CDR1 reads SNHLY; CDR2 reads FYNNEI. V lost 2 bases to trimming and J lost 4 bases, with 6 bases between them. The CDR3, as DNA: TGTGCCAGCAGTGAAAGTTGGAATCAGCCCCAGCATTTT. This sequence encodes CASSESWNQPQHF.

This clonotype was observed at least ten times. The chain has TRBV3-1 and TRBJ2-1; 9 bases are a match to TRBD2. The germline V gene has CDR1 LGHDT and CDR2 YNNKEL (reference sequence). V lost 4 bases, J lost 3 bases, and 4 bases stayed unmatched. There are 15 residues in the CDR3. CDR3 amino acids: CASSRFSGGYNEQFF. Written as DNA, the CDR3 is TGTGCCAGCAGCCGGTTTAGCGGGGGCTACAATGAGCAGTTCTTC.

This clonotype was observed at least ten times. The chain combines TRBV5-1 with TRBJ2-2; D unclear. The germline V and J ends were trimmed by 0 bases and 1 base, with 4 bases remaining between them. The CDR3 has 14 residues. The germline V gene has CDR1 SGHRS and CDR2 YFSETQ. The CDR3 protein is CASSLVQNTGELFF. In DNA, the CDR3 is TGCGCCAGCAGCTTGGTTCAGAACACCGGGGAGCTGTTTTTT.

This chain joins TRBV5-4 and TRBJ2-1, with unresolved D. Germline CDR1 and CDR2: SGHNT and YYREEE (reference sequence). V was shortened by 4 bases and J by 0 bases, with 11 bases between the two germline ends. This CDR3 is 15 amino acids long. The CDR3 coding sequence is TGTGCCAGCAGCCCCCTGACGAGCTCCTACAATGAGCAGTTCTTC. It translates to CASSPLTSSYNEQFF.

This clonotype was seen at least ten times. The chain employs TRBV11-3 and TRBJ2-1; D uncertain. With 4 bases removed from V and 2 bases from J, the gap between germline ends came to 12 bases. This CDR3 region has 15 residues. The germline CDR1 and CDR2 sequences are SGHNT and YENEEA. DNA of the CDR3: TGTGCCAGCAGCTCGCCGGGCCTACCCTACAATGAGCAGTTCTTC. This encodes CASSSPGLPYNEQFF.

This clonotype was seen a handful of times. The chain employs TRBV20-1 and TRBJ2-7, with D maybe TRBD2 (6 bases). Germline CDR1 is DFQATT and CDR2 is SNEGSKA (reference sequence). Trimming removed 0 bases at V and 0 bases at J, with 15 bases between. This CDR3 contains 16 residues. The CDR3 DNA follows: TGCAGTGCTAGAGATGCGGGGAGGTTCAGCTCCTACGAGCAGTACTTC. Encoded protein: CSARDAGRFSSYEQYF.

This clonotype has a handful of counts. The CDR3 sequence: CASSPQGGGGNQPQHF. The CDR3 DNA sequence: TGTGCCAGCAGTCCCCAGGGGGGAGGGGGCAATCAGCCCCAGCATTTT. The chain is built from TRBV28 and TRBJ1-5, with TRBD1 matching 7 bases. Germline V gene sequence: CDR1 MDHEN, CDR2 SYDVKM. V shed 5 bases and J 2 bases; nucleotides not matched to a gene: 9. CDR3 length: 16 residues.

This clonotype was picked up a small number of times. The genes are TRBV7-8 and TRBJ1-1; no firm D call. CDR3 length equals 14 residues. Germline V CDR1 and CDR2: SGHVS, FQNEAQ. V dropped 4 bases and J dropped 5 bases, with 14 bases sitting between them. The CDR3 sequence: CASSYGRSWTEAFF. Written as DNA, the CDR3 is TGTGCCAGCAGCTACGGGAGGAGCTGGACTGAAGCTTTCTTT.

V and J are TRBV7-9 and TRBJ2-3; 12 bases fit TRBD2. The CDR3 is made up of 17 amino acids. Germline V gene lookup returns CDR1 SEHNR and CDR2 FQNEAQ (reference sequence). J gave up 5 bases and V 5 bases, and 11 bases lay outside the gene matches. CDR3 residues: CASSGARLAGVQDTQYF. In DNA form, the CDR3 reads TGTGCCAGCAGCGGGGCCAGACTAGCGGGAGTCCAAGATACGCAGTATTTT.

This clonotype appeared many times. This chain connects TRBV20-1 to TRBJ1-1, with D possibly TRBD1 on 6 matching bases. V was cut by 2 bases and J by 5 bases, with 15 bases left in between. The CDR3 spans 14 residues. Germline-derived CDR1 and CDR2 are DFQATT and SNEGSKA (reference sequence). The CDR3 nucleotides are TGCAGTGCTAGACACCCGGGGGCTGGAACTGAAGCTTTCTTT. Residues: CSARHPGAGTEAFF.